The 20 T cell receptor beta chains given below trace back to one sample, sequenced in a study of blood T cell repertoires in COVID-19. Assay used: immunoSEQ multiplex PCR; TCRdb lists only in-frame clones, some missing. The sample includes 200,000 to 250,000 clones, about 79% of them seen just once. Sequenced material: PBMCs or T cells enriched from blood (not recorded which). The origin of the receptors is a woman in her sixties who had recovered from COVID-19.

The chain carries TRBV4-3 and TRBJ2-5; 11 nucleotides agree with TRBD1. The CDR3 runs 17 residues. J gave up 1 base and V 2 bases, and 6 bases lay outside the gene matches. The germline CDR1 and CDR2 sequences are LGHNA and YSLEER. CDR3 nucleotide sequence: TGCGCCAGCAGCCAAATTGGGACAGGGGGTTTCCAAGAGACCCAGTACTTC. Protein: CASSQIGTGGFQETQYF.

The V gene is TRBV12-5, the J gene TRBJ1-1; D is perhaps TRBD1 (5 bases). The V end lost 7 bases, the J end lost 0 bases, and 21 bases lay between the germline ends. The length of the CDR3 is 17 residues. Per the germline V gene, CDR1 is LGHNT and CDR2 is FRNRAP. The CDR3 nucleotides are TGTGCTAGTGCCGATCTTGGGGCGTTTTTTATGAACACTGAAGCTTTCTTT. Amino acid sequence: CASADLGAFFMNTEAFF.

The chain uses TRBV7-9 and TRBJ1-4, with D unresolved. Between the trimmed V and J ends, which lost 2 bases and 6 bases, there was a span of 7 bases. This CDR3 region has 13 residues. Germline-derived CDR1 and CDR2 are SEHNR and FQNEAQ (reference sequence). CDR3 nucleotides: TGTGCCAGCAGCTTATCCGGGGATGAAAAACTGTTTTTT. Translating it yields CASSLSGDEKLFF. The variable domain in full, with the rest retrieved from reference TRBV7-9 and TRBJ1-4, is DTGVSQNPRHKITKRGQNVTFRCDPISEHNRLYWYRQTLGQGPEFLTYFQNEAQLEKSRLLSDRFSAERPKGSFSTLEIQRTEQGDSAMYLCASSLSGDEKLFFGSGTQLSVL.

J is TRBJ1-2 and V is TRBV29-1; no reliable D call. There are 13 residues in the CDR3. V was shortened by 1 base and J by 7 bases, with 13 bases between the two germline ends. CDR1 and CDR2 (germline): SQVTM, ANQGSEA. CDR3 sequence reads: CSVEAYEGSGYTF. In DNA form, the CDR3 reads TGCAGCGTTGAAGCATACGAGGGTTCTGGCTACACCTTC. Full variable domain (rest looked up from reference TRBV29-1 and TRBJ1-2): SAVISQKPSRDICQRGTSLTIQCQVDSQVTMMFWYRQQPGQSLTLIATANQGSEATYESGFVIDKFPISRPNLTFSTLTVSNMSPEDSSIYLCSVEAYEGSGYTFGSGTRLTVV.

The chain employs TRBV19 and TRBJ1-4; D perhaps matches TRBD1 (6 bases). The germline V and J ends were trimmed by 5 bases and 0 bases, with 13 bases remaining between them. CDR3 length: 16 residues. The germline CDR1 and CDR2 sequences are LNHDA and SQIVND (reference sequence). CDR3 sequence: CASSAYRDTTNEKLFF. The CDR3 DNA sequence: TGTGCCAGTAGTGCCTACAGGGACACAACTAATGAAAAACTGTTTTTT.

The chain uses TRBV3-1 (or the pseudogene TRBV3-2) and TRBJ1-4; TRBD1 agrees at 7 bases. V shed 3 bases and J 4 bases; nucleotides not matched to a gene: 2. In germline, CDR1 is LGHDT, CDR2 YNNKEL (reference sequence). The CDR3 length is 14 residues. CDR3 in amino acids: CASSQGQINEKLFF. The CDR3 DNA reads as TGTGCCAGCAGCCAGGGACAGATTAATGAAAAACTGTTTTTT.

This clone turned up a few times. Distinct nucleotide sequences in the sample also encode this CDR3. The chain employs TRBV29-1 and TRBJ2-1, with 9 positions matching TRBD2. The junction had 5 bases not matched to a gene; V was cut back by 2 bases and J by 6 bases. Germline values: CDR1 SQVTM, CDR2 ANQGSEA. The CDR3 has 14 residues. The CDR3 loop is CSVEIAGVGNEQFF. CDR3 in DNA: TGCAGCGTTGAAATAGCGGGAGTAGGCAATGAGCAGTTCTTC.

CDR3 DNA sequence: TGTGCCAGTAGTTTCGACACTGAAGCTTTCTTT. This translates into CASSFDTEAFF. The chain carries TRBV19 and TRBJ1-1; D ambiguous. The CDR3 extends over 11 amino acids. V dropped 5 bases and J dropped 3 bases, with 4 bases sitting between them. Looked up from germline, CDR1 is LNHDA and CDR2 is SQIVND (reference sequence). The full variable domain, in which reference TRBV19 and TRBJ1-1 provide the parts outside the CDR3, is DGGITQSPKYLFRKEGQNVTLSCEQNLNHDAMYWYRQDPGQGLRLIYYSQIVNDFQKGDIAEGYSVSREKKESFPLTVTSAQKNPTAFYLCASSFDTEAFFGQGTRLTVV.

The rearrangement joins TRBV11-2 to TRBJ2-7, with D tentatively TRBD2 (6 bases). There are 14 residues in the CDR3. Germline CDR1 reads SGHAT; CDR2 reads FQNNGV. V lost 4 bases and J 1 base, leaving 11 bases between the germline ends. Here the CDR3 DNA reads TGTGCCAGCAGCTCCCGTGCGGGGTCCTACGAGCAGTACTTC. Encoded protein: CASSSRAGSYEQYF.

The V and J genes are TRBV6-5 and TRBJ1-1, with 9 bases that match TRBD1. Germline V gives CDR1 MNHEY, CDR2 SVGAGI. The CDR3 length is 14 residues. V dropped 8 bases and J dropped 5; count of bases not matched to a gene: 9. The CDR3 loop is CASGDRVSETEAFF. For the CDR3, the DNA is TGTGCCAGCGGGGACAGGGTTTCGGAGACTGAAGCTTTCTTT.

This chain uses TRBV10-2 with TRBJ2-7, with 9 bases matching TRBD1. Germline V CDR1 and CDR2: WSHSY, SAAADI. Trimming removed 9 bases from V and 5 bases from J; junction bases left unmatched: 5. The CDR3 is 12 residues long. The CDR3 DNA follows: TGCGCCAGGGGGACAGGGACAGACGAGCAGTACTTC. The encoded protein is CARGTGTDEQYF.

This clone showed up just once. The chain employs TRBV5-6 and TRBJ1-2; D gene unclear. Germline CDR1 reads SGHDT; CDR2 reads YYEEEE. CDR3 length equals 13 residues. V lost 2 bases and J 8 bases, leaving 13 bases between the germline ends. The CDR3 DNA follows: TGTGCCAGCAGCTTAAGAGGGTTACAGGGCTACACCTTC. As protein: CASSLRGLQGYTF. The complete variable domain, with remaining parts taken from reference TRBV5-6 and TRBJ1-2, reads DAGVTQSPTHLIKTRGQQVTLRCSPKSGHDTVSWYQQALGQGPQFIFQYYEEEERQRGNFPDRFSGHQFPNYSSELNVNALLLGDSALYLCASSLRGLQGYTFGSGTRLTVV.

The CDR3 bases are TGCAGTGCTAGTTATCTATACACTGAAGCTTTCTTT. Protein: CSASYLYTEAFF. V and J are TRBV20-1 and TRBJ1-1, with unresolved D. The V end lost 3 bases, the J end lost 3 bases, and 8 bases lay between the germline ends. CDR3 length: 12 residues. The germline V gene has CDR1 DFQATT and CDR2 SNEGSKA (reference sequence).

This chain connects TRBV5-5 to TRBJ1-2; D might be TRBD1 (5 bases). Germline V CDR1 and CDR2: SGHKS, YYEKEE (reference sequence). CDR3 size: 15 residues. The V gene lost 0 bases and the J gene lost 5 bases, with 14 bases spanning the gap. The CDR3 spells CASSLAADRNYGYTF. DNA of the CDR3: TGTGCCAGCAGCTTGGCGGCTGACAGAAATTATGGCTACACCTTC.

The chain uses TRBV7-2 and TRBJ2-7, with 9 bases identical to TRBD2. Germline-derived CDR1 and CDR2 are SGHTA and FQGNSA. The CDR3 covers 14 residues. Trimming cost V 5 bases and J 0 bases; bases outside gene matches: 2. The DNA for the CDR3 is TGTGCCAGCAGCAGTAGCGGGGGCTCCTACGAGCAGTACTTC. Translation gives CASSSSGGSYEQYF.

V is TRBV4-1 and J is TRBJ1-2; TRBD1 aligns across 10 bases. V was pared by 4 bases and J by 5 bases, with 4 bases of the junction left unmatched. The CDR3 is 14 residues long. Germline V lookup: CDR1 MGHRA, CDR2 YSYEKL. In DNA form, the CDR3 reads TGCGCCAGCAGCCTGGGACAGGGGACTTATGGCTACACCTTC. Translating gives CASSLGQGTYGYTF.

The rearrangement joins TRBV6-5 to TRBJ2-1; TRBD2 agrees at 13 bases. The CDR3 length is 15 residues. Germline CDR1 and CDR2: MNHEY and SVGAGI. The trim removed 4 bases at V and 7 bases at J, leaving 4 bases unmatched. CDR3 in amino acids: CASSSRTSGSNEQFF. CDR3 DNA sequence: TGTGCCAGCAGTTCTCGGACTAGCGGGAGTAATGAGCAGTTCTTC.

The chain has TRBV10-3 and TRBJ1-1; the match to TRBD1 covers 9 bases. Germline V lookup: CDR1 ENHRY, CDR2 SYGVKD. This CDR3 has 14 residues. The V gene end was trimmed by 5 bases and the J gene end by 4 bases; junction bases not matched to a gene: 5. CDR3 nucleotides: TGTGCCATCAGTTCACAGGGGGCGCCCACTGAAGCTTTCTTT. Residues: CAISSQGAPTEAFF.

This chain uses TRBV19 with TRBJ1-5, with TRBD1 matching 9 bases. The length of the CDR3 is 18 residues. Germline V CDR1 and CDR2: LNHDA, SQIVND (reference sequence). V shed 4 bases, J shed 6 bases, and the junction held 16 bases outside the gene matches. CDR3: CASSTQTSGTGLGQPQHF. Here the CDR3 DNA reads TGTGCCAGTAGTACCCAAACGTCCGGGACAGGGCTAGGTCAGCCCCAGCATTTT.

The V gene is TRBV7-9, the J gene TRBJ2-5, with unresolved D. This CDR3 is 11 amino acids long. Trimming took 4 bases from V and 5 from J, leaving 5 bases between them. Per germline, CDR1 SEHNR and CDR2 FQNEAQ (reference sequence). CDR3 protein: CASSSQETQYF. Written as DNA, the CDR3 is TGTGCCAGCAGCTCGCAGGAGACCCAGTACTTC. The whole variable domain, filled in from reference TRBV7-9 and TRBJ2-5, reads DTGVSQNPRHKITKRGQNVTFRCDPISEHNRLYWYRQTLGQGPEFLTYFQNEAQLEKSRLLSDRFSAERPKGSFSTLEIQRTEQGDSAMYLCASSSQETQYFGPGTRLLVL.